This T cell receptor (beta chain) is from a study of Ad26.COV2.S vaccination and SARS-CoV-2 variants. Details on this clone: The sample has other DNA sequences that encode this CDR3 too.

Treatment meaning: around 19 received Ad26.COV2.S at low or high dose, single or two shots; about 5 received placebo; per-sample allocation not given. Samples analyzed were those drawn on day 63 after the first vaccine or placebo injection. TCRdb keeps only in-frame clones here, not all; method: immunoSEQ multiplex PCR. The data show a few hundred thousand clones, roughly 87% seen once. The CDR3 extends over 14 amino acids. Losses at the gene ends were 8 bases for V and 0 bases for J; bases not matched to a gene: 6. Germline-derived CDR1 and CDR2 are SNHLY and FYNNEI. This TCR derives from a person between 18 and 65 years old who received the Ad26.COV2.S COVID-19 vaccine or a placebo. The gene calls are TRBV2 and TRBJ2-7; TRBD1 matches at 8 bases. Specimen: peripheral blood, collected in a trial of Ad26.COV2.S vaccine versus placebo. For the CDR3, the DNA is TGTGCCAGCGTGAGGGACAGGAGCTCCTACGAGCAGTACTTC. Translating it yields CASVRDRSSYEQYF. The full variable domain, in which reference TRBV2 and TRBJ2-7 provide the parts outside the CDR3, is EPEVTQTPSHQVTQMGQEVILRCVPISNHLYFYWYRQILGQKVEFLVSFYNNEISEKSEIFDDQFSVERPDGSNFTLKIRSTKLEDSAMYFCASVRDRSSYEQYFGPGTRLTVT.